The T cell receptor (beta chain) described here comes from a study of cytomegalovirus exposure and HLA in healthy donors. 60 Vbeta and 13 Jbeta primers were used in PCR. Sequencing was performed with immunoSEQ multiplex PCR; in TCRdb, only in-frame clones are kept and a portion is missing. The sample includes over 150,000 clones, roughly 77% of them seen just once. The CDR3 runs to 16 residues. Germline V lookup: CDR1 MRHNA, CDR2 SNTAGT. V was shortened by 0 bases and J by 2 bases, with 11 bases between the two germline ends. Sequenced sample: PBMCs. This TCR came from a woman aged 30 to 39 in good health and CMV-seropositive. This chain connects TRBV6-4 to TRBJ2-1; D may be TRBD2 (5 bases). In DNA form, the CDR3 reads TGTGCCAGCAGTGACTCGTTTTCTAGCACCTACAATGAGCAGTTCTTC. It codes for CASSDSFSSTYNEQFF.